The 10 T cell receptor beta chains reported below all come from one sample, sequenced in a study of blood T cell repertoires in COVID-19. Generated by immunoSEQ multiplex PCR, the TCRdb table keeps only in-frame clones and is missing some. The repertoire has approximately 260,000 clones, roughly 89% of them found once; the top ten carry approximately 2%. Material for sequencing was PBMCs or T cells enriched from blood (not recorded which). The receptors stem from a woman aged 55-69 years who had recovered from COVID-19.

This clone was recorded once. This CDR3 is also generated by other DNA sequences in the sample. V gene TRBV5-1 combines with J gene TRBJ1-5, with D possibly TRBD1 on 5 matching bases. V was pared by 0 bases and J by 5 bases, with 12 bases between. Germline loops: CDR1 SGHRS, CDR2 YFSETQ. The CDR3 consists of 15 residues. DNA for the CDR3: TGCGCCAGCAGCTTGGTCGGGGGAAGCGATCAGCCCCAGCATTTT. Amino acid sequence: CASSLVGGSDQPQHF.

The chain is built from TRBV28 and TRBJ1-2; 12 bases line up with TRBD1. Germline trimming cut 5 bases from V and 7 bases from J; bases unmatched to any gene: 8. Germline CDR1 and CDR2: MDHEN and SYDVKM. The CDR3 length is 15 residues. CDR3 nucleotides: TGTGCCAGCAGTGGTGGGGGACAGGGGGCTGGTGGCTACACCTTC. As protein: CASSGGGQGAGGYTF.

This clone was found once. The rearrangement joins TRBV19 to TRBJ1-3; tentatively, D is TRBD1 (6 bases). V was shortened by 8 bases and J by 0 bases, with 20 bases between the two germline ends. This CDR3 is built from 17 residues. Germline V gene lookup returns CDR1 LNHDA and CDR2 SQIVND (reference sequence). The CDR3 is CASEITGTLTSGNTIYF. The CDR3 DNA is TGTGCCAGTGAAATCACAGGGACGCTTACCTCTGGAAACACCATATATTTT. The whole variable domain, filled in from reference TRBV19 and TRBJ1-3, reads DGGITQSPKYLFRKEGQNVTLSCEQNLNHDAMYWYRQDPGQGLRLIYYSQIVNDFQKGDIAEGYSVSREKKESFPLTVTSAQKNPTAFYLCASEITGTLTSGNTIYFGEGSWLTVV.

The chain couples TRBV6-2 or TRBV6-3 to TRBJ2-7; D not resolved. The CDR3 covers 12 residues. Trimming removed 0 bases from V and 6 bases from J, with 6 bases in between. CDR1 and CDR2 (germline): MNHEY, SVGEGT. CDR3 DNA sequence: TGTGCCAGCAGTTACTCGGAGTTCGAGCAGTACTTC. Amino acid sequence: CASSYSEFEQYF.

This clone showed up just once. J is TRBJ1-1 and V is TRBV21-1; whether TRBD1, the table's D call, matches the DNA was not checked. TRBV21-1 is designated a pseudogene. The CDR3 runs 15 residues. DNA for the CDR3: TGTGCCAGCAGCATCTCGGACAAGGTTTGGACTGAAGCTTTCTTT. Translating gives CASSISDKVWTEAFF.

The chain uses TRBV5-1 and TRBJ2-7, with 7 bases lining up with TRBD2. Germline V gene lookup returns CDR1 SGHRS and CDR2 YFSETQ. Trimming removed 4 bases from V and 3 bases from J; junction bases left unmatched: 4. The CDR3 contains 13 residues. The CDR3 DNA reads TGCGCCAGCAGCCCCGGGACTAACTACGAGCAGTACTTC. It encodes CASSPGTNYEQYF.

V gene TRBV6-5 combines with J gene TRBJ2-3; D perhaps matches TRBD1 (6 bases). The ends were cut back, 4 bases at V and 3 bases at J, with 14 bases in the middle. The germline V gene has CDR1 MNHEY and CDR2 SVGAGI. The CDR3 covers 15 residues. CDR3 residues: CASSLGQSLTDTQYF. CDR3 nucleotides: TGTGCCAGCAGTTTAGGACAGAGCCTGACAGATACGCAGTATTTT.

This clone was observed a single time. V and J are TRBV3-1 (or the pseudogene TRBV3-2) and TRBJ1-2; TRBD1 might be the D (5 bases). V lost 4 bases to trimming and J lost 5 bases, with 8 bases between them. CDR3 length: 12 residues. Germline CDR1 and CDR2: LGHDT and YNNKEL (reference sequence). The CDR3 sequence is CASSPGTYGYTF. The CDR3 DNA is TGTGCCAGCAGCCCTGGGACTTATGGCTACACCTTC.

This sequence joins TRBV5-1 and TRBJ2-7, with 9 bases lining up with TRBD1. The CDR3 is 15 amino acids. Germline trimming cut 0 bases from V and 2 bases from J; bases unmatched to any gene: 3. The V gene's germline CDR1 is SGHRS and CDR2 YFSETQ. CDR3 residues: CASSLGTGDPYEQYF. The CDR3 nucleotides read TGCGCCAGCAGCTTGGGGACAGGGGACCCCTACGAGCAGTACTTC.

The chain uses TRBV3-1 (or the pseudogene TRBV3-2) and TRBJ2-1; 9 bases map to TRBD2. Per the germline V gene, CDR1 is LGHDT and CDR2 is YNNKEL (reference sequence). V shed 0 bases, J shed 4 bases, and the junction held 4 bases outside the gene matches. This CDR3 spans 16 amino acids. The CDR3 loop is CASSQEIAGVYNEQFF. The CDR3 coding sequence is TGTGCCAGCAGCCAAGAAATAGCGGGGGTGTACAATGAGCAGTTCTTC.